This TCR beta chain was identified during a study of PD-1 blockade in mismatch repair-deficient tumors. In the study overall: All were previously treated, progressing patients with approximately 12 mismatch repair-deficient cancer types.

Profiled with immunoSEQ multiplex PCR; TCRdb holds only in-frame clones, not every one. Among 40,000 or so clones, approximately 80% were seen once, and the ten largest hold approximately 0.98%. CDR3 size: 17 residues. Unmatched junction bases numbered 8, after V lost 3 bases and J lost 2 bases. Germline V gene sequence: CDR1 LGHNA, CDR2 YNFKEQ. This TCR derives from an adult with mismatch repair-deficient cancer. The chain employs TRBV4-2 and TRBJ1-4, with 8 positions matching TRBD1. The specimen comprised PBMCs, sampled 38 to 40 weeks after starting pembrolizumab. CDR3 in amino acids: CASSQDGQGQTNEKLFF. The CDR3 DNA sequence: TGTGCCAGCAGCCAGGACGGACAGGGTCAGACTAATGAAAAACTGTTTTTT.